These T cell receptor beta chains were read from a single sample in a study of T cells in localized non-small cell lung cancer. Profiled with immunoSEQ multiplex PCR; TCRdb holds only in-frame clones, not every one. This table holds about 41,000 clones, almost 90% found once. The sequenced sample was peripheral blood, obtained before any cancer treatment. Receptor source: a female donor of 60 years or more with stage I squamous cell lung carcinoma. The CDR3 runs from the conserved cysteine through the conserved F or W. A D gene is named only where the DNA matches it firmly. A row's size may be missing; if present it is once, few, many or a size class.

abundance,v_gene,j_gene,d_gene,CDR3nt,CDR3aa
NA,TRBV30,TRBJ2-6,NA,TGTGCCTGGATCGGGCAGGGGAGCTCTGGGGCCAACGTCCTGACTTTC,CAWIGQGSSGANVLTF
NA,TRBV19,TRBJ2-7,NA,TGTGCCAGTAAAGGGAGCTACGAGCAGTACTTC,CASKGSYEQYF
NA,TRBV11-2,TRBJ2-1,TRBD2,TGTGCCAGCAGCTTTGACGGGACTAAATACAATGAGCAGTTCTTC,CASSFDGTKYNEQFF
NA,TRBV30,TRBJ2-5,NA,TGTGCCTGGAGTGTAACCTCCCAAGAGACCCAGTACTTC,CAWSVTSQETQYF
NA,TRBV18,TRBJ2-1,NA,TGTGCCAGCTCACCACAGGGGAATGAGCAGTTCTTC,CASSPQGNEQFF
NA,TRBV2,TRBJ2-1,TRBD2,TGTGCCAGCAGTGGCGGACTAGGCGGTGAGCAGTTCTTC,CASSGGLGGEQFF
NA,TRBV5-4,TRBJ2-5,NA,TGTGCCAGCAGCTCCGGGATGCAAGAGACCCAGTACTTC,CASSSGMQETQYF
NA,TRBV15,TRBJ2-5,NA,TGTGCCACCTCCTACGGCGGGGGCGGGTTTCAAGAGACCCAGTACTTC,CATSYGGGGFQETQYF
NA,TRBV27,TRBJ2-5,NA,TGTGCCAGCATTCCTAGGGGTAGGAAGACCCAGTACTTC,CASIPRGRKTQYF
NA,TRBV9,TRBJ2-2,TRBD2,TGTGCCAGCAGCGTAGGGCCGGGAGGGAGAACCGGGGAGCTGTTTTTT,CASSVGPGGRTGELFF
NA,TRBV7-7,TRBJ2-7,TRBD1,TGTGCTAGCAGCTTAGGACCCGACAGGGACTCCTACGAGCAGTACTTC,CASSLGPDRDSYEQYF
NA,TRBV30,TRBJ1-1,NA,TGTGCCTGGCGGACAGCAATGAACACTGAAGCTTTCTTT,CAWRTAMNTEAFF
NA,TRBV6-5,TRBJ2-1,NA,TGTGCCAGCAGTGCCCGGAGTACCCAGTTCAATGAGCAGTTCTTC,CASSARSTQFNEQFF
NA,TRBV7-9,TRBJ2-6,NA,TGTGCCAGCAGCTTAGTCGCAGATACCTCTGGGGCCAACGTCCTGACTTTC,CASSLVADTSGANVLTF
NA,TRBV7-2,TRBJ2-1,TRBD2,TGTGCCAGCAGCTTAGGGACTAGCAGAAACAATGAGCAGTTCTTC,CASSLGTSRNNEQFF
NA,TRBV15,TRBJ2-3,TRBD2,TGTGCCACCAGCAGAGATTCGCTAGCGGGAGCCGGAGATACGCAGTATTTT,CATSRDSLAGAGDTQYF
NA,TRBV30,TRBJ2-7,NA,TGTGCCTGGAGCTCCGGGGCCGGGAGATGGACCTACGAGCAGTACTTC,CAWSSGAGRWTYEQYF
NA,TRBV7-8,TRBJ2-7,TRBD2,TGTGCCAGCAGCTTTCAGGGGCAGGGACTAGCGCTTGAGCAGTACTTC,CASSFQGQGLALEQYF
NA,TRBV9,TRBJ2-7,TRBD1,TGTGCCAGCAGCGGCCAGGGGGCATACGAGCAGTACTTC,CASSGQGAYEQYF
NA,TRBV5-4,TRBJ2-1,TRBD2,TGTGCCAGCAGCCCGGGGACTAGCGGGAGTATGGTCTACAATGAGCAGTTCTTC,CASSPGTSGSMVYNEQFF
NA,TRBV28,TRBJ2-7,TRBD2,TGTGCCAGCAGTCCATTAGCGGGAGGGCGGTACGAGCAGTACTTC,CASSPLAGGRYEQYF
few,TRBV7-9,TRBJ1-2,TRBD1,TGTGCCAGCAGCACCCGACAGGGCAACTATGGCTACACCTTC,CASSTRQGNYGYTF
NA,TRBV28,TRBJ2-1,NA,TGTGCCAGCACCCAGGGGGGGGCCAATGAGCAGTTCTTC,CASTQGGANEQFF
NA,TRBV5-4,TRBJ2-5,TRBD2,TGTGCCAGCAGCTTGGAGGGACTAGCGGAAGAGACCCAGTACTTC,CASSLEGLAEETQYF
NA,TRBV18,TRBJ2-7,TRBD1,TGTGCCAGCTCACCACCCTTCGGGACAGGGATCTACGAGCAGTACTTC,CASSPPFGTGIYEQYF
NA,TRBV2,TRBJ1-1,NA,TGTGCCAGCAGTCGACCGGTGAACACTGAAGCTTTCTTT,CASSRPVNTEAFF
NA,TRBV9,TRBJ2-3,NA,TGTGCCAGCAGCGTAGCTACGGGGAGCATCACAGATACGCAGTATTTT,CASSVATGSITDTQYF
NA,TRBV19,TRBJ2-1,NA,TGTGCCAGTAGTACCCAGTACAATGAGCAGTTCTTC,CASSTQYNEQFF
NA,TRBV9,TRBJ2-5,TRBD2,TGTGCCAGCGGAGACGGGAGGGTACAAGAGACCCAGTACTTC,CASGDGRVQETQYF
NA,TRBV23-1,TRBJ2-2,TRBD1,TGCGCCAGCAGTCAATCAACAGGGGAAGGCACCGGGGAGCTGTTTTTT,CASSQSTGEGTGELFF
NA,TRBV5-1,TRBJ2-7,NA,TGCGCCAGCAGCCCCGGGACACCCTCCTACGAGCAGTACTTC,CASSPGTPSYEQYF
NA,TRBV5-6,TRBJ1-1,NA,TGTGCCAGCAGCTTGGGAGGGATTGGGAACACTGAAGCTTTCTTT,CASSLGGIGNTEAFF
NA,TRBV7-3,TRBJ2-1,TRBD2,TGTGCCAGCAGCTTAGGACTAGCGGCAGACTTTTTCTCCTACAATGAGCAGTTCTTC,CASSLGLAADFFSYNEQFF
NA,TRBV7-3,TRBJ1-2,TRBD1,TGTGCCAGCAGCCGGGACAGAACAGGCTATGGCTACACCTTC,CASSRDRTGYGYTF
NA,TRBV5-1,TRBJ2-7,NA,TGCGCCAGCAGCTTGACGGGGTTCCCTTCCTACGAGCAGTACTTC,CASSLTGFPSYEQYF
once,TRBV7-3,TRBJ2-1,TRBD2,TGTGCCAGCAGTATCGGACTAGATGGGCGCAATGAGCAGTTCTTC,CASSIGLDGRNEQFF
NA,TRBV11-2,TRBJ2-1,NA,TGTGCCAGCAGCCAACTAGGTCAGGGGGGTGAGGGGAATGAGCAGTTCTTC,CASSQLGQGGEGNEQFF
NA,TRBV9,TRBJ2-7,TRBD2,TGTGCCAGCAGCCCAGCCGGGGGTAGCGGGTTCTACGAGCAGTACTTC,CASSPAGGSGFYEQYF
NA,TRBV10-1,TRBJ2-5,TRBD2,TGCGCCAGCAGTCCTGGCGGGAGACCCCAAGAGACCCAGTACTTC,CASSPGGRPQETQYF
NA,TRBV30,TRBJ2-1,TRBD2,TGTGCCTCCCTAGCGGGAAGGGGGATAAATGAGCAGTTCTTC,CASLAGRGINEQFF
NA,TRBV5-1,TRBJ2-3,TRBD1,TGCGCCAGCAGCTTGGAGGGGGCGGAGGCAGATACGCAGTATTTT,CASSLEGAEADTQYF
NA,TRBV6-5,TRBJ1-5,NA,TGTGCCAGCAGTTACGCCAGGGGCCGCAATCAGCCCCAGCATTTT,CASSYARGRNQPQHF
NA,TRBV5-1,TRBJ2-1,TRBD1,TGCGCCAGCAGCTCAGGACAGGGGGCGGTTGAGCAGTTCTTC,CASSSGQGAVEQFF
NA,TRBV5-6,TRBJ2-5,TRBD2,TGTGCCAGCGGAACACTAGCGGGAGGCGTCCAAGAGACCCAGTACTTC,CASGTLAGGVQETQYF
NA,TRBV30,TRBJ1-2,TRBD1,TGTGCCTGGAGTGCCGGGACAGGGGGAAATTATTATGGCTACACCTTC,CAWSAGTGGNYYGYTF
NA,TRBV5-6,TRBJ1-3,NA,TGTGCCAGCAGCTTGGGGCAGGGACTAGTCGGAAACACCATATATTTT,CASSLGQGLVGNTIYF
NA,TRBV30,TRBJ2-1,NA,TGTGCCTGGAGCCCCGTGAACTTCTACAATGAGCAGTTCTTC,CAWSPVNFYNEQFF
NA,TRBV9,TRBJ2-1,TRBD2,TGTGCCAGCAGCGCACCGGGACTAGGCTCCTACAATGAGCAGTTCTTC,CASSAPGLGSYNEQFF
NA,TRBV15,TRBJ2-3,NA,TGTGCCACCAGCAGAGACCGTGTTTGGGGTACAGATACGCAGTATTTT,CATSRDRVWGTDTQYF
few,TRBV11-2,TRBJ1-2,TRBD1,TGTGCCAGCAGCCTGACCCCGGGACAGGGGCCGGATGGCTACACCTTC,CASSLTPGQGPDGYTF
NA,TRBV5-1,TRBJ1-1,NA,TGCGCCAGCAGCTTGGCTTGGAGAAACACTGAAGCTTTCTTT,CASSLAWRNTEAFF
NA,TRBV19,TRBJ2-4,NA,TGTGCCAGTAGTCTCGGGACGGTAGCCAAAAACATTCAGTACTTC,CASSLGTVAKNIQYF
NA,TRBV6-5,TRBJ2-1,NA,TGTGCCAGCAGTCTACCCCAGGGGAATGAGCAGTTCTTC,CASSLPQGNEQFF
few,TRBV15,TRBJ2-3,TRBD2,TGTGCCACCAGTTCGGGACTAGCGGGAGCACTAGATACGCAGTATTTT,CATSSGLAGALDTQYF
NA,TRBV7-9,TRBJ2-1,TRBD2,TGTGCCAGCAGCTCCCCTAGCGGGGACCTTTTTCCGCGGGAGCAGTTCTTC,CASSSPSGDLFPREQFF
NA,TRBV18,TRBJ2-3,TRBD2,TGTGCCAGCTCACCCCCGGGACTAGCGGGAGGAGTCTATACGCAGTATTTT,CASSPPGLAGGVYTQYF